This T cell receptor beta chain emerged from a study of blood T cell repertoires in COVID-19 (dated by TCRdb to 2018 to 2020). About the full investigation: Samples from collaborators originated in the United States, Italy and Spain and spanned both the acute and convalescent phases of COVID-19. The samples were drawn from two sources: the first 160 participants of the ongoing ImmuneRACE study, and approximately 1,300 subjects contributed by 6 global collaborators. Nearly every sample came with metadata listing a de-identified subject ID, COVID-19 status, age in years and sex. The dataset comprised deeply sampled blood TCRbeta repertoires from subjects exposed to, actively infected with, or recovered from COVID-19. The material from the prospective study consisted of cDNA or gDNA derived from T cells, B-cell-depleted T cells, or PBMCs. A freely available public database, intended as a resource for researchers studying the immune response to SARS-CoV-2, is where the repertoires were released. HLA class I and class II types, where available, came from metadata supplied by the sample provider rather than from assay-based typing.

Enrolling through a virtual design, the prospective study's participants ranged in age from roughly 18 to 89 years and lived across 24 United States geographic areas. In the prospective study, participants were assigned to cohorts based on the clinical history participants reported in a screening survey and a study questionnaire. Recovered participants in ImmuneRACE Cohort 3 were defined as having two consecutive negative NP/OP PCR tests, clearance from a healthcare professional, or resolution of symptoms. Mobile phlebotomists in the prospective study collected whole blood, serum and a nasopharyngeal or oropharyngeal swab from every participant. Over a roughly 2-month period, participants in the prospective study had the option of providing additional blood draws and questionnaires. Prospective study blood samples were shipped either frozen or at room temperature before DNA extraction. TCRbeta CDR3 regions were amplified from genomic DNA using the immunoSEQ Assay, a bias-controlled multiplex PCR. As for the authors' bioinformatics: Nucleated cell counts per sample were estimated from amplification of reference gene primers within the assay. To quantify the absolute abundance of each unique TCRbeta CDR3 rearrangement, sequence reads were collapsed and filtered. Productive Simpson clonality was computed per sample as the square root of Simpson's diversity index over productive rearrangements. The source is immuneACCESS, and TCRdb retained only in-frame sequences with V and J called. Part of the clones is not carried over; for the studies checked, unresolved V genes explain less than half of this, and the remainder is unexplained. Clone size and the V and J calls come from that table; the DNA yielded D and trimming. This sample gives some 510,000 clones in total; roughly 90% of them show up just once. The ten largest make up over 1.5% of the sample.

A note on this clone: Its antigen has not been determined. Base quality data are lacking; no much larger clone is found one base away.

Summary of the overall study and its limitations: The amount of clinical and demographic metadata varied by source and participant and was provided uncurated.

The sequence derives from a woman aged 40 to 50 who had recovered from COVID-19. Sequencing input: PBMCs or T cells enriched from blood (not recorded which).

The sequenced DNA: TGTGCCAGCAGTACTTCTAGCGGGAGATACGGGGCCAACGTCCTGACTTTC. Translated, this is CASSTSSGRYGANVLTF. The rearrangement joined TRBV27 to TRBJ2-6, and TRBD2 aligns with 10 junction nucleotides. From a lookup of the germline V gene (reference sequence), CDR1 and CDR2 are MNHEY and SMNVEV. From cysteine to phenylalanine, the CDR3 is 17 amino acids long. The retained sequence is limited to the CDR3, 51 bases, with the frame set at the first base. Trimming takes 5 bases off V and 4 bases off J; junction bases not matched to a gene: 8.